Shown below are 14 T cell receptor beta chains from a single sample sequenced in a study of T cell responses to AZD1222 COVID-19 vaccine. Profiling relied on immunoSEQ multiplex PCR, and the TCRdb table lists in-frame clones only, not all of them. This table holds 250,000 to 300,000 clones, almost 95% found once. The material was peripheral blood, obtained 28 days after the second AZD1222 dose. These receptors originate from an adult who received the AZD1222 COVID-19 vaccine.

This clone appeared once. The CDR3 DNA reads TGTGCCAGCAGTTTAGGGGGAGGGATCTCCTACGAGCAGTACTTC. Translating gives CASSLGGGISYEQYF. The chain recombines TRBV28 with TRBJ2-7; 7 bases agree with TRBD2. The length of the CDR3 is 15 residues. The germline CDR1 and CDR2 sequences are MDHEN and SYDVKM. V lost 2 bases, J lost 0 bases, and 4 bases stayed unmatched.

This clone was picked up one time. The chain couples TRBV7-6 to TRBJ1-1; D not certain. The ends were cut back, 4 bases at V and 0 bases at J, with 18 bases in the middle. The CDR3 is made up of 17 amino acids. Germline V lookup: CDR1 SGHVS, CDR2 FNYEAQ. CDR3 sequence (DNA): TGTGCCAGCAGCTATCTGGCCGGCCACGGTGTGAACACTGAAGCTTTCTTT. This translates into CASSYLAGHGVNTEAFF. The whole variable domain, remainder taken from reference TRBV7-6 and TRBJ1-1, is GAGVSQSPRYKVTKRGQDVALRCDPISGHVSLYWYRQALGQGPEFLTYFNYEAQQDKSGLPNDRFSAERPEGSISTLTIQRTEQRDSAMYRCASSYLAGHGVNTEAFFGQGTRLTVV.

The V call is TRBV28, the J call TRBJ2-3, with 14 bases aligning to TRBD2. The V segment lost 8 bases and the J segment 2 bases; nucleotides outside the gene matches: 9. Germline V gene sequence: CDR1 MDHEN, CDR2 SYDVKM. This CDR3 contains 17 residues. CDR3 in amino acids: CASRGTSGSRNTDTQYF. CDR3 DNA: TGTGCCAGCCGCGGGACTAGCGGGAGTCGTAACACAGATACGCAGTATTTT. Variable domain in full (rest from reference TRBV28 and TRBJ2-3): DVKVTQSSRYLVKRTGEKVFLECVQDMDHENMFWYRQDPGLGLRLIYFSYDVKMKEKGDIPEGYSVSREKKERFSLILESASTNQTSMYLCASRGTSGSRNTDTQYFGPGTRLTVL.

Concerning this clone itself: Within the sample, other DNA sequences also encode this same CDR3. The V call is TRBV9, the J call TRBJ1-2; D unresolved. V gave up 0 bases and J gave up 0 bases, with 6 bases separating them. Germline CDR1 SGDLS, CDR2 YYNGEE. There are 14 residues in the CDR3. Here the CDR3 reads CASSVDRANYGYTF. The CDR3 DNA follows: TGTGCCAGCAGCGTAGACAGAGCTAACTATGGCTACACCTTC.

The CDR3 spells CASNGQGRGETQYF. Here the CDR3 DNA reads TGTGCCAGCAACGGACAGGGTCGAGGAGAGACCCAGTACTTC. The rearrangement uses TRBV25-1 and TRBJ2-5, with TRBD1 identical over 8 bases. The V and J ends lost 7 bases and 4 bases, in that order; junction bases with no gene match: 8. The CDR3 has 14 residues. Germline V gene lookup returns CDR1 MGHDK and CDR2 SYGVNS. Drawing the rest from reference TRBV25-1 and TRBJ2-5, the complete variable domain is EADIYQTPRYLVIGTGKKITLECSQTMGHDKMYWYQQDPGMELHLIHYSYGVNSTEKGDLSSESTVSRIRTEHFPLTLESARPSHTSQYLCASNGQGRGETQYFGPGTRLLVL.

This chain connects TRBV3-1 (or the pseudogene TRBV3-2) to TRBJ1-4; D not resolved. The germline V gene encodes CDR1 LGHDT and CDR2 YNNKEL (reference sequence). Trimming stripped 4 bases from V and 8 bases from J, with 14 bases between. This CDR3 comprises 14 residues. The CDR3 reads CASSLGRAGEKLFF. The CDR3 DNA reads as TGTGCCAGCAGCCTGGGGAGGGCAGGAGAAAAACTGTTTTTT.

This clone was counted a single time. The gene calls are TRBV7-9 and TRBJ2-2, with 8 bases lining up with TRBD2. CDR1 and CDR2 from the germline V gene are SEHNR and FQNEAQ (reference sequence). J was trimmed by 7 bases and V by 5 bases; bases with no gene match: 3. The CDR3 runs 13 residues. CDR3 DNA sequence: TGTGCCAGCAGCAAGCGGGAGTTCGGGGAGCTGTTTTTT. Its protein product is CASSKREFGELFF. The full variable domain, its missing parts supplied by reference TRBV7-9 and TRBJ2-2, is DTGVSQNPRHKITKRGQNVTFRCDPISEHNRLYWYRQTLGQGPEFLTYFQNEAQLEKSRLLSDRFSAERPKGSFSTLEIQRTEQGDSAMYLCASSKREFGELFFGEGSRLTVL.

The chain combines TRBV20-1 with TRBJ2-5, with TRBD2 identical over 7 bases. Trimming removed 3 bases from V and 5 bases from J; junction bases left unmatched: 3. CDR1 and CDR2 from the germline V gene are DFQATT and SNEGSKA (reference sequence). This CDR3 is 12 amino acids long. This CDR3 is CSASKLAETQYF. CDR3 bases: TGCAGTGCTAGTAAACTAGCGGAGACCCAGTACTTC.

This chain links TRBV2 with TRBJ2-1; 7 nucleotides align to TRBD2. Germline V gene data show CDR1 as SNHLY and CDR2 as FYNNEI. The trim removed 6 bases at V and 9 bases at J, leaving 11 bases unmatched. The CDR3 runs to 14 residues. The chain's CDR3 is CASSASGLNIEQFF. In DNA, the CDR3 is TGTGCCAGCAGCGCTAGCGGACTAAACATTGAGCAGTTCTTC. Full variable domain (outside the CDR3, taken from reference TRBV2 and TRBJ2-1): EPEVTQTPSHQVTQMGQEVILRCVPISNHLYFYWYRQILGQKVEFLVSFYNNEISEKSEIFDDQFSVERPDGSNFTLKIRSTKLEDSAMYFCASSASGLNIEQFFGPGTRLTVL.

The chain links TRBV28 to TRBJ1-3, with a weak D call TRBD1 (5 bases). V was pared by 1 base and J by 0 bases, with 10 bases between. The CDR3 runs 16 residues. Germline V gives CDR1 MDHEN, CDR2 SYDVKM. The CDR3 DNA reads as TGTGCCAGCAGTTTATCCCACAGGCTCTCTGGAAACACCATATATTTT. Its translation is CASSLSHRLSGNTIYF. Based on the CDR3 plus reference TRBV28 and TRBJ1-3, the full variable domain is DVKVTQSSRYLVKRTGEKVFLECVQDMDHENMFWYRQDPGLGLRLIYFSYDVKMKEKGDIPEGYSVSREKKERFSLILESASTNQTSMYLCASSLSHRLSGNTIYFGEGSWLTVV.

The gene calls are TRBV29-1 and TRBJ2-2; 7 nucleotides agree with TRBD1. The J segment lost 7 bases and the V segment lost 7 bases, leaving 9 bases of the junction unmatched. The CDR3 is 13 residues long. Germline lookup yields CDR1 SQVTM and CDR2 ANQGSEA. Here the CDR3 DNA reads TGCAGCGCCCGGACAGGCCTCGGCGGGGAGCTGTTTTTT. Its translation is CSARTGLGGELFF.

This chain uses TRBV6-5 with TRBJ1-3, with TRBD1 matching over 8 bases. The CDR3 is 15 residues long. Germline V gene lookup returns CDR1 MNHEY and CDR2 SVGAGI. Trimming removed 5 bases from V and 4 bases from J; junction bases left unmatched: 7. The CDR3 DNA sequence: TGTGCCAGCAGTCTTGACAGGGGTTCGGGAAACACCATATATTTT. This codes for CASSLDRGSGNTIYF.

The V call is TRBV7-6, the J call TRBJ2-7; 8 nucleotides align to TRBD1. The length of the CDR3 is 14 residues. V trimming: 1 base; J trimming: 4 bases; junction bases outside the gene matches: 3. The germline V gene has CDR1 SGHVS and CDR2 FNYEAQ. The chain's CDR3 is CASSLGTGSYEQYF. For the CDR3, the DNA is TGTGCCAGCAGCTTAGGGACAGGGTCGTACGAGCAGTACTTC.

The CDR3 region is CASSRLTGAAGGTDTQYF. Here the CDR3 DNA reads TGTGCCAGCTCGAGGCTGACCGGGGCAGCGGGAGGCACAGATACGCAGTATTTT. V and J are TRBV18 and TRBJ2-3; the match to TRBD2 covers 8 bases. CDR1 KGHSH and CDR2 LQKENI come from the germline V gene. The CDR3 has 18 amino acids. The junction had 15 bases not matched to a gene; V was cut back by 6 bases and J by 1 base.